A selection of T cell receptor beta chains follows, all from one sample in a study of identical twins. MiXCR was run by TCRdb on the 5' RACE reads, yielding one entry per CDR3 protein. The sample yields approximately 690,000 distinct CDR3 sequences, approximately 6.1% seen once. The sample was naive T cells sorted from blood. The source of these receptors is a young man in good health. Both conserved end residues are part of each CDR3. A D gene is named only where the DNA matches it firmly. Clone sizes are given selectively: once, few, many, or a class where the clone is expanded.

clone_size,j_call,v_call,cdr3_length,d_call,cdr3_aa,cdr3_nt
-,TRBJ2-7,TRBV5-1,15,-,CASSLAAGAFREQYF,TGCGCCAGCAGCTTGGCCGCGGGGGCCTTTAGGGAGCAGTACTTC
few,TRBJ1-5,TRBV6-2/TRBV6-3,14,-,CASSYGPGREPQHF,TGTGCCAGCAGTTACGGGCCGGGTAGAGAGCCCCAGCATTTT
many,TRBJ2-1,TRBV7-9,11,-,CASSSINEQFF,TGTGCCAGCAGCTCTATAAATGAGCAGTTCTTC
few,TRBJ2-7,TRBV7-8,15,-,CASSRGGGPAYEQYF,TGTGCCAGCAGCCGTGGTGGGGGGCCAGCCTACGAGCAGTACTTC
few,TRBJ2-1,TRBV7-2,14,-,CASSSDGERRVQFF,TGTGCCAGCAGCTCCGATGGGGAGCGACGGGTGCAGTTCTTC
many,TRBJ2-2,TRBV29-1,12,-,CSVSGWTGELFF,TGCAGCGTCTCCGGTTGGACCGGGGAGCTGTTTTTT
-,TRBJ2-1,TRBV12-2,18,-,CASRFPTGTSGDYNEQFF,TGTGCAAGTCGCTTTCCTACCGGGACTAGCGGGGATTACAATGAGCAGTTCTTC
few,TRBJ1-6,TRBV6-1,15,-,CATRAPGHSNSPLHF,TGTGCCACCCGCGCGCCGGGACACTCTAATTCACCCCTCCACTTT
-,TRBJ1-1,TRBV20-1,11,-,CSARYGIEAFF,TGCAGTGCTAGATACGGAATTGAAGCTTTCTTT
-,TRBJ2-5,TRBV10-3,15,TRBD2,CAISEGASGIETQYF,TGTGCCATCAGTGAGGGGGCTAGCGGGATCGAGACCCAGTACTTC
many,TRBJ2-7,TRBV10-3,11,TRBD2,CAISAGGEQYF,TGTGCCATCAGTGCGGGAGGCGAGCAGTACTTC
many,TRBJ2-3,TRBV28,15,-,CASSLSGLGTDTQYF,TGTGCCAGCAGTTTAAGCGGGCTTGGCACAGATACGCAGTATTTT
many,TRBJ1-4,TRBV5-1,14,-,CASSQGGINEKLFF,TGCGCCAGCAGTCAGGGAGGAATAAATGAAAAACTGTTTTTT
many,TRBJ2-7,TRBV20-1,14,-,CSARSHRGNDEQYF,TGCAGTGCTAGATCTCACAGAGGTAATGACGAGCAGTACTTC
-,TRBJ2-1,TRBV12-3/TRBV12-4,17,TRBD2,CASSLVTSGREVNEQFF,TGTGCCAGCAGTTTAGTGACTAGCGGGAGAGAAGTCAATGAGCAGTTCTTC
many,TRBJ2-7,TRBV20-1,13,-,CSATPLSGHEQYF,TGCAGTGCCACCCCCTTATCGGGGCACGAGCAGTACTTC
many,TRBJ2-7,TRBV2,13,TRBD1,CASTKGTAYEQYF,TGTGCCAGCACTAAGGGGACAGCTTACGAGCAGTACTTC
many,TRBJ2-7,TRBV5-1,12,-,CASSTGIYEQYF,TGCGCCAGCAGCACCGGGATCTACGAGCAGTACTTC
-,TRBJ2-5,TRBV7-2,15,-,CASSRPGLRQETQYF,TGTGCCAGCAGCCGGCCGGGGTTACGCCAAGAGACCCAGTACTTC
many,TRBJ2-3,TRBV20-1,15,-,CSARVPGVSTDTQYF,TGCAGTGCTAGAGTGCCGGGAGTTTCGACAGATACGCAGTATTTT